The 26 T cell receptor beta chains listed next were all sequenced from one sample in a study of OX40 agonist ivuxolimab in advanced cancers. Library preparation employed the immunoSEQ multiplex PCR assay. TCRdb carries this immuneACCESS record with in-frame sequences only. Its versions omit some clonotypes, under half of them owing to an unresolved V gene in the studies checked, with the rest unexplained. This sample has around 72,000 clones in its table, and approximately 89% of those were observed once. Of the sample, 2.2% falls within the top ten clones. Sequencing was performed on CD4+ or CD8+ T cells sorted from blood, taken in a trial of the OX40 agonist ivuxolimab. The receptors were sampled from an adult with an advanced solid tumor such as melanoma, head and neck, liver or kidney cancer.

The rearrangement uses TRBV7-2 and TRBJ2-3, with a weak D call TRBD2 (5 bases). In germline, CDR1 is SGHTA, CDR2 FQGNSA. The CDR3 loop spans 15 amino acids. V lost 5 bases to trimming and J lost 4 bases, with 16 bases between them. The CDR3 sequence is CASSPGLSRADTQYF. CDR3 DNA sequence: TGTGCCAGCAGCCCAGGACTTAGTAGAGCAGATACGCAGTATTTT.

The rearrangement links TRBV7-8 to TRBJ2-3; D is ambiguous. V dropped 3 bases and J dropped 0 bases, with 7 bases sitting between them. In germline, CDR1 is SGHVS, CDR2 FQNEAQ. The CDR3 extends over 14 amino acids. As DNA, the CDR3 is TGTGCCAGCAGCTTCATTACTAGCACAGATACGCAGTATTTT. This sequence encodes CASSFITSTDTQYF.

V and J are TRBV11-1 and TRBJ2-3; the D call may be TRBD1 or TRBD2 (6 bases each). Germline CDR1 and CDR2: SGHAT and FQDESV (reference sequence). Trimming took off 2 bases at V and 2 bases at J, with 11 bases between the two ends. The CDR3 consists of 15 residues. The CDR3 loop reads CASSLRGDLTDTQYF. Here the CDR3 DNA reads TGTGCCAGCAGCTTAAGGGGGGACCTCACAGATACGCAGTATTTT.

This clone was detected only once. In DNA, the CDR3 is TGTGCCAGCAGCCGAGAGGGAATCTATGGCTACACCTTC. It codes for CASSREGIYGYTF. The chain carries TRBV6-6 and TRBJ1-2; D is uncertain. The germline CDR1 and CDR2 sequences are MNHNY and SVGAGI (reference sequence). V dropped 6 bases and J dropped 4 bases, with 12 bases sitting between them. The CDR3 has 13 amino acids.

The genes are TRBV20-1 and TRBJ1-2, with D unresolved. The V end lost 4 bases, the J end lost 3 bases, and 6 bases lay between the germline ends. The CDR3 contains 11 residues. The germline gives CDR1 DFQATT, CDR2 SNEGSKA (reference sequence). The CDR3 nucleotides are TGCAGTGCTACAAAATACTATGGCTACACCTTC. Amino acids: CSATKYYGYTF.

This chain uses TRBV11-3 with TRBJ2-1; 8 bases map to TRBD2. The CDR3 consists of 16 residues. Looked up from germline, CDR1 is SGHNT and CDR2 is YENEEA. J gave up 3 bases and V 5 bases, and 9 bases lay outside the gene matches. This chain's CDR3 is CASSGVTSENYNEQFF. The CDR3 DNA follows: TGTGCCAGCAGCGGGGTGACTAGCGAGAACTACAATGAGCAGTTCTTC. The variable domain in full, with the rest retrieved from reference TRBV11-3 and TRBJ2-1, is EAGVVQSPRYKIIEKKQPVAFWCNPISGHNTLYWYLQNLGQGPELLIRYENEEAVDDSQLPKDRFSAERLKGVDSTLKIQPAELGDSAVYLCASSGVTSENYNEQFFGPGTRLTVL.

The chain combines TRBV28 with TRBJ2-1; D uncertain. V was trimmed by 6 bases and J by 7 bases, leaving 13 bases between them. Germline assignment: CDR1 MDHEN and CDR2 SYDVKM. The CDR3 has 13 amino acids. The CDR3 sequence: CASSSAARNEQFF. CDR3 in DNA: TGTGCCAGCAGCTCGGCGGCCAGGAATGAGCAGTTCTTC.

The chain uses TRBV7-9 and TRBJ2-5; the D is unclear. CDR1 and CDR2 from the germline V gene are SEHNR and FQNEAQ (reference sequence). Trimming took off 4 bases at V and 7 bases at J, with 13 bases between the two ends. This CDR3 has 13 residues. The chain's CDR3 is CASSSRQAGTQYF. CDR3 DNA: TGTGCCAGCAGCTCCAGGCAGGCTGGGACCCAGTACTTC.

This clone showed up just once. V usage is TRBV14 and J usage is TRBJ1-1; no reliable D call. V was trimmed by 2 bases and J by 1 base, leaving 5 bases between them. The CDR3 runs 13 residues. Germline loops: CDR1 SGHDN, CDR2 FVKESK. The CDR3 sequence is CASSQQQNTEAFF. In DNA, the CDR3 is TGTGCCAGCAGCCAACAGCAGAACACTGAAGCTTTCTTT.

The chain employs TRBV6-1 and TRBJ2-7, with D tentatively TRBD2 (6 bases). The CDR3 contains 18 residues. Germline CDR1 and CDR2: MNHNS and SASEGT. V shed 3 bases and J shed 1 base, with 22 bases lying between them. CDR3 coding DNA: TGTGCCAGCAGTGATGCGCTCGGTCGGGGGTGGGGTTCCTACGAGCAGTACTTC. Its translation is CASSDALGRGWGSYEQYF.

The CDR3 spells CASNGQGNSPLHF. In DNA, the CDR3 is TGTGCCAGCAATGGGCAGGGTAATTCACCCCTCCACTTT. The rearrangement joins TRBV2 to TRBJ1-6; D may be TRBD1 (5 bases). The CDR3 extends over 13 amino acids. Germline lookup yields CDR1 SNHLY and CDR2 FYNNEI. V gave up 7 bases and J gave up 6 bases, with 10 bases separating them.

The rearrangement joins TRBV6-5 to TRBJ2-1; D uncertain. Per germline, CDR1 MNHEY and CDR2 SVGAGI. The CDR3 consists of 10 residues. V was cut by 9 bases and J by 8 bases, with 8 bases left in between. Here the CDR3 DNA reads TGTGCCAGTTCTCTCTATGAGCAGTTCTTC. Its translation is CASSLYEQFF.

The chain links TRBV5-1 to TRBJ2-3, with TRBD2 matching over 7 bases. Germline assignment: CDR1 SGHRS and CDR2 YFSETQ. V trimming: 4 bases; J trimming: 5 bases; junction bases outside the gene matches: 10. The CDR3 runs to 15 residues. CDR3 sequence: CASSPSGGWGDTQYF. The CDR3 nucleotides are TGCGCCAGCAGCCCCTCCGGGGGGTGGGGAGATACGCAGTATTTT.

The CDR3 loop reads CASSQGSGPSTDTQYF. In DNA form, the CDR3 reads TGTGCCAGCAGCCAAGGCAGCGGACCTAGCACAGATACGCAGTATTTT. The chain recombines TRBV4-2 with TRBJ2-3; D might be TRBD2 (5 bases). CDR1 and CDR2 from the germline V gene are LGHNA and YNFKEQ. V lost 1 base to trimming and J lost 0 bases, with 11 bases between them. CDR3 length: 16 residues.

The chain is built from TRBV2 and TRBJ1-1; D is uncertain. CDR1 is SNHLY, CDR2 FYNNEI, per germline. Trimming shortened V by 8 bases and J by 1 base, and 14 bases separated the two germline ends. The CDR3 runs 14 residues. CDR3 in DNA: TGTGCCAGCTGGGAATATCGTCAGAACACTGAAGCTTTCTTT. Its translation: CASWEYRQNTEAFF.

This clone showed up just a few times. The chain joins TRBV6-6 to TRBJ2-1, with 9 bases fitting TRBD2. Germline V gene lookup returns CDR1 MNHNY and CDR2 SVGAGI (reference sequence). The CDR3 consists of 13 residues. The ends lost 6 bases at V and 7 bases at J; junction bases unmatched: 4. The CDR3 DNA reads as TGTGCCAGCAGGGAGACTAGCGGTAATGAGCAGTTCTTC. Amino acids: CASRETSGNEQFF.

This clone was counted a single time. The chain joins TRBV29-1 to TRBJ1-2; D unresolved. Per germline, CDR1 SQVTM and CDR2 ANQGSEA. Trimming pared 7 bases from V and 5 bases from J, leaving 20 bases between. The CDR3 consists of 14 residues. The CDR3 reads CSGWSENLSYGYTF. Here the CDR3 DNA reads TGCAGCGGATGGTCCGAAAACCTCTCTTATGGCTACACCTTC.

The rearrangement links TRBV5-4 to TRBJ2-1; no clear D gene. The V gene lost 2 bases and the J gene lost 7 bases, with 7 bases spanning the gap. Germline V gene lookup returns CDR1 SGHNT and CDR2 YYREEE (reference sequence). The CDR3 sequence is 12 residues long. CDR3 sequence (DNA): TGTGCCAGCAGCTTTTTGGGGAATGAGCAGTTCTTC. Protein product: CASSFLGNEQFF.

This chain uses TRBV19 with TRBJ2-5; D tentatively fits TRBD1 or TRBD2 (6 bases each). Germline V gives CDR1 LNHDA, CDR2 SQIVND (reference sequence). The CDR3 loop spans 13 amino acids. V lost 7 bases and J 3 bases, leaving 12 bases between the germline ends. The CDR3 region has the DNA TGTGCCAGTAACGGGGGCGGTAAAGAGACCCAGTACTTC. This gives the protein CASNGGGKETQYF.

CDR3 DNA sequence: TGTGCCAGCAGCTACAGTGACACTGAAGCTTTCTTT. This encodes CASSYSDTEAFF. The chain combines TRBV7-9 with TRBJ1-1, with D uncertain. CDR3 length: 12 amino acids. Trimming pared 4 bases from V and 3 bases from J, leaving 6 bases between. The germline V gene has CDR1 SEHNR and CDR2 FQNEAQ (reference sequence).

This clone was observed a handful of times. The chain couples TRBV4-3 to TRBJ1-3; a possible D gene is TRBD1 (5 bases). The CDR3 is 13 residues long. V dropped 4 bases and J dropped 8 bases, with 12 bases sitting between them. Germline lookup yields CDR1 LGHNA and CDR2 YSLEER. CDR3 DNA: TGCGCCAGCAGCCCATCCCTGGGGGACACCATATATTTT. Translating gives CASSPSLGDTIYF.

The chain employs TRBV7-8 and TRBJ2-2; D is unresolved. The V gene lost 5 bases and the J gene lost 5 bases, with 18 bases spanning the gap. CDR3 length: 16 amino acids. Per germline, CDR1 SGHVS and CDR2 FQNEAQ. CDR3 loop: CASSIPSRQLTGELFF. The CDR3 DNA is TGTGCCAGCAGCATCCCCTCCCGCCAGCTGACCGGGGAGCTGTTTTTT. The variable domain in full, with the rest retrieved from reference TRBV7-8 and TRBJ2-2, is GAGVSQSPRYKVAKRGQDVALRCDPISGHVSLFWYQQALGQGPEFLTYFQNEAQLDKSGLPSDRFFAERPEGSVSTLKIQRTQQEDSAVYLCASSIPSRQLTGELFFGEGSRLTVL.

The chain is built from TRBV6-6 and TRBJ1-6, with D maybe TRBD1 (5 bases). CDR3 length equals 14 residues. The V and J ends lost 10 bases and 10 bases respectively, with 20 bases between them. CDR1 is MNHNY and CDR2 is SVGAGI in the germline V gene (reference sequence). In DNA form, the CDR3 reads TGTGCCACCGTAGCGGGGGTTAAAAACTCACCCCTCCACTTT. Protein product: CATVAGVKNSPLHF.

The rearrangement uses TRBV6-5 and TRBJ1-6; D not certain. With 8 bases removed from V and 12 bases from J, the gap between germline ends came to 2 bases. Germline V CDR1 and CDR2: MNHEY, SVGAGI. There are 8 residues in the CDR3. This CDR3 reads CASRPLHF. The CDR3 DNA follows: TGTGCCAGCCGACCCCTCCACTTT.

The V call is TRBV5-6, the J call TRBJ2-5; 9 bases fit TRBD1. Losses at the gene ends were 3 bases for V and 1 base for J; bases not matched to a gene: 7. CDR1 is SGHDT and CDR2 is YYEEEE in the germline V gene. The CDR3 contains 16 residues. CDR3 residues: CASSSGTGRRQETQYF. In DNA, the CDR3 is TGTGCCAGCAGCTCGGGGACAGGGCGGCGCCAAGAGACCCAGTACTTC.

The chain couples TRBV5-8 to TRBJ1-2; maybe TRBD1 (5 bases). The CDR3 is 16 amino acids. The ends were cut back, 4 bases at V and 4 bases at J, with 20 bases in the middle. CDR1 SGHTS and CDR2 YDEGEE come from the germline V gene. CDR3 protein: CASSLRSGRLPYGYTF. The CDR3 region has the DNA TGTGCCAGCAGCCTGAGGTCAGGGAGACTTCCCTATGGCTACACCTTC. Looking up the rest from reference TRBV5-8 and TRBJ1-2 gives the full variable domain: EAGVTQSPTHLIKTRGQQATLRCSPISGHTSVYWYQQALGLGLQFLLWYDEGEERNRGNFPPRFSGRQFPNYSSELNVNALELEDSALYLCASSLRSGRLPYGYTFGSGTRLTVV.